Described below is a single T cell receptor beta chain sequence and its context. The target of this receptor is not known. No much larger clone is present one base from it, and per-base qualities are unavailable. Reading from cysteine to phenylalanine, the CDR3 counts 12 amino acids. The DNA shown is the 36-base CDR3, in frame from base 1. Trimming costs V 7 bases and J 6 bases, and their ends lie 15 bases apart. CDR1 and CDR2 are read off the germline V gene as SQVTM and ANQGSEA. This entry is derived from a study of blood T cells in healthy people across ages (dated by TCRdb to 2015 to 2017). About the full investigation: In model experiments, template switching captured roughly one uniquely barcoded TCR beta cDNA molecule for every two T cells. To track age-related changes in TCR beta repertoire diversity, the study relied on deep sequencing normalized with unique cDNA molecular identifiers. Donors were grouped into four age groups: young (average approximately 16 years), middle-aged (39), aged (approximately 58) and long-lived (about 90). To avoid experimental bias, donors of different ages were randomly spread across the sequencing lanes. Using the same blood draw, the study looked at two additional independent replicas of 1 million unique cDNA reads for two donors, one aged 18 to 30 and the other aged 80 or older.

Donors were 39 systemically healthy Caucasian individuals from Russia aged roughly 6 to 90 years. Each donor gave approximately 9.3 milliliters of peripheral blood, collected into EDTA-treated Vacutainer tubes. Ficoll-Paque density-gradient centrifugation was used to isolate PBMCs, with at least 6 million per sample. Trizol reagent was used to extract total RNA from the PBMCs, yielding at least 5.5 micrograms per sample. For every donor, an aliquot of PBMCs went through flow cytometry to measure the percentages of naive CD45RAhigh/CD27high T cells. Preparation of the library involved 5' RACE. The sequencer was an Illumina HiSeq 2500. A second roughly 7 to 11 cycle PCR used a sample-barcoded 5' primer and a J-beta primer mix. A template-switch 5' adaptor carrying 12 random nucleotides introduced a unique molecular identifier onto each TCR beta cDNA molecule. Each sample yielded at least 2.5 million CDR3-containing paired-end reads. All of the RNA was converted into first-strand cDNA using the Mint cDNA synthesis kit, with a TRBC-specific oligonucleotide serving as the primer. All cDNA was treated with uracil-DNA glycosylase and then went through a first 18-cycle PCR with the universal primers M1SS and BC2_uni_R. Per the source publication's procedure: For normalization, 1 million high-quality reads, each with a distinct molecular identifier, were randomly selected from each sample. Instead of being binned into consensus sequences, reads with shared molecular identifiers were discarded. MiTCR, set to a Q25 quality threshold and the strictest error-elimination algorithm, was used for CDR3 identification, clonotype clustering and error correction. A nonparametric unseen species model using Euler transformation provided a lower-bound estimate of total TCR beta diversity. The raw public data were reprocessed by TCRdb itself: fastp quality trimming at Q25, MiXCR clonotype calling, in-frame beta chains only. Each CDR3 protein appears once, grouped with its most common genes and DNA. Clone size and V and J calls follow TCRdb, not the original study. For this sample there are approximately 1.5 million distinct CDR3 sequences; about 35% appear just once. The ten biggest clones cover approximately 10% of the sample.

Overall study outcomes, separate from this receptor: As age increased, observed TCR beta diversity per million T cells dropped in a roughly linear way, and a significant reduction was already evident by age around 41. Conclusive comparison of naive and antigen-experienced compartments was prevented by the profiling of bulk unsorted PBMCs. Because the CMV infection status of the donors was unknown, age-related changes in expanded clonotypes may potentially have been confounded. There was a strong correlation between observed TCR beta diversity and the percentage of naive T cells measured by flow cytometry. Compared with the aged group, the long-lived group had more naive CD4+ T cells, fewer expanded clones and increased TCR diversity, suggesting age selection. Estimates of total diversity based on one million sequenced T cells were regarded as lower bounds and as underestimates.

The receptor comes from a woman in her twenties or thirties in good health. Recombination connected TRBV29-1 to TRBJ1-1, with no reliable assignment of the D segment. What was sequenced was blood. The DNA sequence is as follows: TGCAGCGCTGCCCGATTTGAGGCTGAAGCTTTCTTT. It codes for CSAARFEAEAFF.